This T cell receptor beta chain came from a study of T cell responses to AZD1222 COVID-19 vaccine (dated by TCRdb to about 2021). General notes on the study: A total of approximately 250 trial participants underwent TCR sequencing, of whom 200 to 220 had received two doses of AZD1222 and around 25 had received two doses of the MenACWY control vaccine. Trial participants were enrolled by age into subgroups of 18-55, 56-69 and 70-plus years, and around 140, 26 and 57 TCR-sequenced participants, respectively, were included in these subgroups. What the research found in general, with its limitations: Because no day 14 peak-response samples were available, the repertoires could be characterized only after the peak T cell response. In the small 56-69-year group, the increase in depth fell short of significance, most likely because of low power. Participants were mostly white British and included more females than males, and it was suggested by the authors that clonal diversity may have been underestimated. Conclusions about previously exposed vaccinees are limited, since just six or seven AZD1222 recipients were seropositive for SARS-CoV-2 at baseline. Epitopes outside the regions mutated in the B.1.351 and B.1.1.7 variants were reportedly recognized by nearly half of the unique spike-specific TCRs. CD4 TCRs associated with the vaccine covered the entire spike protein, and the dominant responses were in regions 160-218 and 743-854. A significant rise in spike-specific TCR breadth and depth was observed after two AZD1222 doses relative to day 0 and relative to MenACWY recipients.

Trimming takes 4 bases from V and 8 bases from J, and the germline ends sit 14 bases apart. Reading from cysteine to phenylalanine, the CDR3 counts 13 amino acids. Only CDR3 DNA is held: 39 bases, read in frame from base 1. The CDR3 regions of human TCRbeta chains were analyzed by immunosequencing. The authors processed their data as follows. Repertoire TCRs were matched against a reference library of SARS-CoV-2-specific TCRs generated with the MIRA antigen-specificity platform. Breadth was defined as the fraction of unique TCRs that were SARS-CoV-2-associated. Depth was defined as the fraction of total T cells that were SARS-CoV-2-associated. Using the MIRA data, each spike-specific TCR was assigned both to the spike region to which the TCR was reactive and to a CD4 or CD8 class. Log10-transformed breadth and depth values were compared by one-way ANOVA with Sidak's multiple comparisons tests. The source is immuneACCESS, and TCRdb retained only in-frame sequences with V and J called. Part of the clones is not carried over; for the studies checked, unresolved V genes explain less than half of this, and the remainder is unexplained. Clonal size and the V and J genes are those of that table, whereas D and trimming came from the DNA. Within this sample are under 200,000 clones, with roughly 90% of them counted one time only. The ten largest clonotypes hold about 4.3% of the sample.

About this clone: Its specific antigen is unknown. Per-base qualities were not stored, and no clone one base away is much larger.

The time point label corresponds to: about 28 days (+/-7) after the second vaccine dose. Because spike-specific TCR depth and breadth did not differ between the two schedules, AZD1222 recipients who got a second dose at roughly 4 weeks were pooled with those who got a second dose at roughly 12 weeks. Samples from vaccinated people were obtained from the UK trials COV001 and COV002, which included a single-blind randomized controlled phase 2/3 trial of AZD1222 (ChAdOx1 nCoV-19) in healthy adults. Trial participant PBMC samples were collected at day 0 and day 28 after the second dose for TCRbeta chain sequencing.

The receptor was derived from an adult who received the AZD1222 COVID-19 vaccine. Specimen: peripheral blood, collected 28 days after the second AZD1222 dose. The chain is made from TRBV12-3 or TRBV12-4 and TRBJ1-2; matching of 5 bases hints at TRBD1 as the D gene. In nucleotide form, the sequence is TGTGCCAGCAGTTCTGGGACCTTTCTGGGCTACACCTTC. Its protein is CASSSGTFLGYTF.